The present T cell receptor beta chain was sequenced within a study of OX40 agonist ivuxolimab in advanced cancers. Study background: Patients enrolled in dose escalation were diagnosed with hepatocellular carcinoma, melanoma, renal cell or head and neck cancer.

The protocol was immunoSEQ multiplex PCR, while the TCRdb copy is restricted to in-frame clones and leaves out a portion. The repertoire holds some 77,000 clones, with just under 95% as singletons. The V and J ends lost 1 base and 5 bases, in that order; junction bases with no gene match: 6. Germline V gene sequence: CDR1 SGHDT, CDR2 YYEEEE. This CDR3 has 15 residues. The receptor's source is an adult with an advanced solid tumor such as melanoma, head and neck, liver or kidney cancer. The specimen was CD4+ or CD8+ T cells sorted from blood, collected in a trial of the OX40 agonist ivuxolimab. The gene calls are TRBV5-6 and TRBJ2-3; 8 bases agree with TRBD1. The CDR3 sequence is CASSLSQGAQDTQYF. CDR3 nucleotide sequence: TGTGCCAGCAGCTTGAGCCAGGGGGCTCAAGATACGCAGTATTTT. Full variable domain (rest looked up from reference TRBV5-6 and TRBJ2-3): DAGVTQSPTHLIKTRGQQVTLRCSPKSGHDTVSWYQQALGQGPQFIFQYYEEEERQRGNFPDRFSGHQFPNYSSELNVNALLLGDSALYLCASSLSQGAQDTQYFGPGTRLTVL.